This T cell receptor (beta chain) stems from a study of shared T cell receptors in the human thymus (TCRdb year 2021). About the full investigation: The study examined how the human thymus generates shared, self-reactive T-cell receptor alpha chains.

The cysteine opens and the phenylalanine closes a CDR3 of 15 amino acids. The DNA shown is the 45-base CDR3, in frame from base 1. Germline trimming amounts to 6 bases on V and 5 bases on J, with 9 as the count of junction bases outside the gene matches. The germline V gene yields MNHEY for CDR1 and SVGAGI for CDR2. A word on this clone: Its recognized antigen is unknown. No qualities accompany the bases; no much larger clone lies one base away.

Library prep was done by the immunoSEQ multiplex PCR assay. TCRdb holds this immuneACCESS table with in-frame rearrangements only. Some clones are missing; in checked studies, unresolved V genes explain under half, and the rest has no known cause. Within this sample are around 730,000 clones, with 70% to 90% of them counted one time only. The biggest ten clones account for more than 0.008% of the sample. The sample was also reused in another study, on human thymus T cells. In that second paper, the authors write: Immunologically healthy infants undergoing open corrective cardiac surgery for congenital heart defects in Finland were used as donors. Thymus tissue was collected as surgical resects that were removed during corrective cardiac surgery. Biased V and J gene segment usage appeared to be present in both thymic and peripheral blood repertoires. Highly overlapping thymic TCR repertoires among unrelated individuals were reported in the related research. TCR alpha and beta repertoires from fewer than ten infant thymus samples and a few related peripheral blood samples were characterized in the study. The infant donors were roughly 7 to 244 days old, and the cohort included six or seven males and two females. Thymocytes were mechanically released from the tissue and were stored as pellets of roughly 10-34 million cells at -70 degrees C. A QIAsymphony instrument was used to extract genomic DNA from frozen cell pellets. The immunoSEQ multiplex PCR assay was used to amplify the TCRB and TCRAD loci from a standardized quantity of quality-controlled genomic DNA. The V(D)J region was spanned by amplicons of a length sufficient to cover the CDR3 and to identify V and J genes. Amplicon sequencing was performed on an Illumina platform through the commercial immunoSEQ service. Primer bias and sequencing errors were corrected as previously described, and TCRAD and TCRB definitions were based on the IMGT database. Analysis of the repertoires was done with immunoSEQ Analyzer 3.0 and VDJTools and included basic statistics, V/J segment usage, diversity estimates, rarefaction and pairwise overlap. Diversity was estimated using the Chao1, ChaoE, Efron-Thisted, Shannon and inverse Simpson indices, and was also estimated on datasets down-sampled to the size of the smallest sample. For repertoire overlap, CDR3 nucleotide sequence, V gene and J gene had to match strictly, and clustering was done by Jaccard-based multidimensional scaling. On average, about 810,000 unique TCRB clonotypes were obtained from thymus samples, compared with approximately 82,000 from blood samples.

The TCR originated in a girl in the first two years of life with a congenital heart defect. Donor details come from another sample of the same person, matched by shared clones. The rearrangement combines TRBV6-5 with TRBJ1-1; 10 nucleotides in the junction match TRBD1. Material for sequencing was thymocytes. The DNA sequence is TGTGCCAGCAGACGACAGGGGGCACGGATGACTGAAGCTTTCTTT. This encodes CASRRQGARMTEAFF.